Listed below are T cell receptor beta chains from one sample, sequenced in a study of blood T cells in healthy people across ages. TCRdb re-derived calls from the 5' RACE reads in MiXCR, one entry per CDR3 protein. Here the sample spans 540,000 or so distinct CDR3 sequences, about 45% being singletons. The source material was blood. The origin of the receptors is a man at least 80 years old in good health. CDR3s include the opening cysteine and the closing phenylalanine or tryptophan. A D gene is named only where the DNA matches it firmly. Only some rows state a clone size, as once, few, many or a class for expanded clones.

v_call: TRBV12-3/TRBV12-4; clone_size: NA; j_call: TRBJ2-1; d_call: NA; cdr3_aa: CASSRSSSSSYNEQFF; cdr3_nt: TGTGCCAGCAGCCGGAGTAGCTCCAGCTCCTACAATGAGCAGTTCTTC
v_call: TRBV7-6; clone_size: few; j_call: TRBJ2-7; d_call: TRBD1; cdr3_aa: CASSLEGALYEQYF; cdr3_nt: TGTGCCAGCAGCTTAGAGGGGGCCCTCTACGAGCAGTACTTC
v_call: TRBV9; clone_size: NA; j_call: TRBJ2-1; d_call: TRBD1; cdr3_aa: CASNKLPGQGDPRGSYNEQFF; cdr3_nt: TGTGCCAGCAACAAGCTACCGGGACAGGGGGACCCCAGAGGCTCCTACAATGAGCAGTTCTTC
v_call: TRBV12-3/TRBV12-4; clone_size: NA; j_call: TRBJ2-3; d_call: NA; cdr3_aa: CASSARDSPQYF; cdr3_nt: TGTGCCAGCAGTGCTCGGGACTCCCCGCAGTATTTT
v_call: TRBV20-1; clone_size: NA; j_call: TRBJ2-1; d_call: TRBD2; cdr3_aa: CSARELLAGDHNERFF; cdr3_nt: TGCAGTGCTAGAGAACTTCTAGCGGGAGATCACAATGAGCGGTTCTTC
v_call: TRBV9; clone_size: few; j_call: TRBJ2-1; d_call: TRBD2; cdr3_aa: CASSTTPTGGHNEQFF; cdr3_nt: TGTGCCAGCAGCACCACCCCAACGGGGGGGCACAATGAGCAGTTCTTC
v_call: TRBV7-9; clone_size: many; j_call: TRBJ1-4; d_call: TRBD1; cdr3_aa: CASSLTGGEEKLFF; cdr3_nt: TGTGCCAGCAGCTTGACAGGGGGGGAGGAAAAACTGTTTTTT
v_call: TRBV11-2; clone_size: NA; j_call: TRBJ2-1; d_call: TRBD2; cdr3_aa: CASSPPGLENEQFF; cdr3_nt: TGTGCCAGCAGCCCGCCGGGACTAGAGAATGAGCAGTTCTTC
v_call: TRBV27; clone_size: NA; j_call: TRBJ2-7; d_call: TRBD2; cdr3_aa: CASSYKSGNSYEQYF; cdr3_nt: TGTGCCAGCAGTTACAAGAGCGGGAACTCCTACGAGCAGTACTTC
v_call: TRBV11-2; clone_size: many; j_call: TRBJ2-3; d_call: NA; cdr3_aa: CASSSQTWDTQYF; cdr3_nt: TGTGCCAGCAGCTCCCAGACGTGGGATACGCAGTATTTT
v_call: TRBV7-9; clone_size: few; j_call: TRBJ2-1; d_call: NA; cdr3_aa: CASSLEDGAYNEQFF; cdr3_nt: TGTGCCAGCAGCTTAGAAGACGGAGCCTACAATGAGCAGTTCTTC
v_call: TRBV11-2; clone_size: NA; j_call: TRBJ2-7; d_call: NA; cdr3_aa: CASSKEGDYEQYF; cdr3_nt: TGTGCCAGCAGCAAAGAGGGTGACTACGAGCAGTACTTC
v_call: TRBV10-3; clone_size: few; j_call: TRBJ1-1; d_call: NA; cdr3_aa: CATTGTNTEAFF; cdr3_nt: TGTGCCACGACCGGGACGAACACTGAAGCTTTCTTT
v_call: TRBV7-8; clone_size: NA; j_call: TRBJ2-7; d_call: NA; cdr3_aa: CASSPRRDYEQYF; cdr3_nt: TGTGCCAGCAGCCCAAGGAGGGACTACGAGCAGTACTTC
v_call: TRBV4-3; clone_size: few; j_call: TRBJ2-3; d_call: TRBD2; cdr3_aa: CASSQGLAGEGTQYF; cdr3_nt: TGCGCCAGCAGCCAAGGGCTAGCGGGAGAAGGTACGCAGTATTTT
v_call: TRBV11-2; clone_size: few; j_call: TRBJ2-1; d_call: NA; cdr3_aa: CASRPPGGSDEQFF; cdr3_nt: TGTGCCAGCAGGCCACCTGGAGGGAGCGATGAGCAGTTCTTC
v_call: TRBV4-3; clone_size: NA; j_call: TRBJ2-7; d_call: TRBD1; cdr3_aa: CASSQDTAGQGYEQYF; cdr3_nt: TGCGCCAGCAGCCAAGACACCGCGGGACAGGGCTACGAGCAGTACTTC
v_call: TRBV7-9; clone_size: NA; j_call: TRBJ1-2; d_call: TRBD1; cdr3_aa: CASSLASDRAGDGYTF; cdr3_nt: TGTGCCAGCAGCTTAGCCTCCGACAGGGCTGGCGATGGCTACACCTTC
v_call: TRBV7-2; clone_size: NA; j_call: TRBJ2-3; d_call: TRBD2; cdr3_aa: CASSPWTSGRTDTQYF; cdr3_nt: TGTGCCAGCAGCCCTTGGACTAGCGGGAGAACAGATACGCAGTATTTT
v_call: TRBV7-6; clone_size: NA; j_call: TRBJ1-1; d_call: NA; cdr3_aa: CASSLEGSRQNTEAFF; cdr3_nt: TGTGCCAGCAGCTTAGAAGGGTCGCGACAGAACACTGAAGCTTTCTTT
v_call: TRBV20-1; clone_size: NA; j_call: TRBJ2-7; d_call: TRBD1; cdr3_aa: CSAVAGRDRGNKQYF; cdr3_nt: TGCAGCGCCGTAGCCGGTCGGGACAGGGGGAACAAGCAGTACTTC
v_call: TRBV20-1; clone_size: NA; j_call: TRBJ2-5; d_call: NA; cdr3_aa: CSIVGLSSYNEQYF; cdr3_nt: TGCAGTATTGTGGGGCTGAGCTCCTACAATGAGCAGTACTTC
v_call: TRBV20-1; clone_size: few; j_call: TRBJ2-5; d_call: NA; cdr3_aa: CSADSSLKETQYF; cdr3_nt: TGCAGTGCTGACTCCTCCTTAAAAGAGACCCAGTACTTC
v_call: TRBV3-1; clone_size: many; j_call: TRBJ2-3; d_call: TRBD2; cdr3_aa: CASSRTSGSTDTQYF; cdr3_nt: TGCGCCAGCAGCCGGACTAGCGGAAGCACAGATACGCAGTATTTT
v_call: TRBV18; clone_size: NA; j_call: TRBJ2-7; d_call: NA; cdr3_aa: CASSPRSYEQYF; cdr3_nt: TGTGCCAGCTCACCACGCTCCTACGAGCAGTACTTC
v_call: TRBV6-2/TRBV6-3; clone_size: few; j_call: TRBJ2-1; d_call: NA; cdr3_aa: CASSYPLNNEQFF; cdr3_nt: TGTGCCAGCAGTTACCCCTTGAACAATGAGCAGTTCTTC
v_call: TRBV5-1; clone_size: NA; j_call: TRBJ2-7; d_call: NA; cdr3_aa: CASSLNAGATYEQYF; cdr3_nt: TGCGCCAGCAGCTTGAATGCGGGGGCGACCTACGAGCAGTACTTC
v_call: TRBV27; clone_size: NA; j_call: TRBJ2-7; d_call: TRBD1; cdr3_aa: CASSSGTGGSEQYF; cdr3_nt: TGTGCCAGCAGTTCCGGGACAGGGGGAAGCGAGCAGTACTTC
v_call: TRBV5-6; clone_size: NA; j_call: TRBJ1-5; d_call: NA; cdr3_aa: CASSLGAGAQHF; cdr3_nt: TGTGCCAGCAGCTTGGGGGCAGGAGCCCAGCATTTT
v_call: TRBV27; clone_size: NA; j_call: TRBJ2-6; d_call: NA; cdr3_aa: CASSSRTDPYSGANVLTF; cdr3_nt: TGTGCCAGCAGTTCAAGGACGGATCCGTACTCTGGGGCCAACGTCCTGACTTTC
v_call: TRBV29-1; clone_size: few; j_call: TRBJ2-1; d_call: NA; cdr3_aa: CSAWAGSNEQFF; cdr3_nt: TGCAGCGCCTGGGCGGGTTCCAATGAGCAGTTCTTC
v_call: TRBV6-5; clone_size: few; j_call: TRBJ2-7; d_call: NA; cdr3_aa: CASSFSRDAYPEQYF; cdr3_nt: TGTGCCAGCAGTTTTTCACGGGACGCCTATCCCGAGCAGTACTTC
v_call: TRBV6-6; clone_size: NA; j_call: TRBJ1-2; d_call: NA; cdr3_aa: CASSYAHRLYGYTF; cdr3_nt: TGTGCCAGCAGTTACGCGCACAGGCTCTATGGCTACACCTTC
v_call: TRBV6-2/TRBV6-3; clone_size: once; j_call: TRBJ2-7; d_call: NA; cdr3_aa: CASSPAQLEVHEQYF; cdr3_nt: TGTGCCAGCAGTCCAGCTCAACTAGAGGTCCATGAGCAGTACTTC
v_call: TRBV27; clone_size: NA; j_call: TRBJ2-1; d_call: TRBD2; cdr3_aa: CASSLRLAAMGYNEQFF; cdr3_nt: TGTGCCAGCAGTCTAAGACTAGCGGCTATGGGCTACAATGAGCAGTTCTTC
v_call: TRBV4-2; clone_size: NA; j_call: TRBJ2-3; d_call: NA; cdr3_aa: CASSQDLWADTQYF; cdr3_nt: TGTGCCAGCAGCCAAGATCTCTGGGCAGATACGCAGTATTTT
v_call: TRBV6-5; clone_size: NA; j_call: TRBJ1-2; d_call: TRBD1; cdr3_aa: CASSLRTGTYGYTF; cdr3_nt: TGTGCCAGCAGTCTGAGGACAGGGACCTATGGCTACACCTTC
v_call: TRBV7-8; clone_size: NA; j_call: TRBJ1-5; d_call: TRBD1; cdr3_aa: CASSLATGVSNQPQHF; cdr3_nt: TGTGCCAGCAGCTTGGCAACAGGGGTCAGCAATCAGCCCCAGCATTTT
v_call: TRBV6-5; clone_size: many; j_call: TRBJ1-3; d_call: NA; cdr3_aa: CASSRLDSGNTIYF; cdr3_nt: TGTGCCAGCAGTCGGCTGGACTCTGGAAACACCATATATTTT
v_call: TRBV29-1; clone_size: few; j_call: TRBJ2-1; d_call: NA; cdr3_aa: CSVGPRSYNEQFF; cdr3_nt: TGCAGCGTTGGACCTCGCTCCTACAATGAGCAGTTCTTC
v_call: TRBV6-6; clone_size: NA; j_call: TRBJ2-7; d_call: TRBD1; cdr3_aa: CATSPGQFHEQYF; cdr3_nt: TGTGCCACCAGTCCGGGACAGTTCCACGAGCAGTACTTC
v_call: TRBV20-1; clone_size: NA; j_call: TRBJ1-1; d_call: TRBD1; cdr3_aa: CSARRQGRDTEAFF; cdr3_nt: TGCAGTGCTAGACGACAGGGACGGGACACTGAAGCTTTCTTT
v_call: TRBV29-1; clone_size: NA; j_call: TRBJ1-2; d_call: NA; cdr3_aa: CSVGHSTGTRAGYIF; cdr3_nt: TGCAGCGTTGGCCACTCAACCGGGACTAGGGCTGGCTACATCTTC
v_call: TRBV29-1; clone_size: NA; j_call: TRBJ1-1; d_call: NA; cdr3_aa: CSAHGGGGTEAFF; cdr3_nt: TGCAGCGCCCACGGGGGGGGCGGCACTGAAGCTTTCTTT
v_call: TRBV29-1; clone_size: NA; j_call: TRBJ2-7; d_call: TRBD1; cdr3_aa: CSVDGTGTHEQYF; cdr3_nt: TGCAGCGTTGACGGGACAGGGACACACGAGCAGTACTTC
v_call: TRBV28; clone_size: once; j_call: TRBJ2-5; d_call: NA; cdr3_aa: CACSLGRSREQYF; cdr3_nt: TGTGCCTGCAGTTTAGGGCGGTCTAGGGAGCAGTACTTC
v_call: TRBV29-1; clone_size: few; j_call: TRBJ2-1; d_call: TRBD2; cdr3_aa: CSVEDLDSRGGQFF; cdr3_nt: TGCAGCGTTGAAGATCTTGACTCCCGGGGGGGGCAGTTCTTC
v_call: TRBV11-1; clone_size: few; j_call: TRBJ2-1; d_call: NA; cdr3_aa: CASNQGGGSYNEQFF; cdr3_nt: TGTGCCAGCAACCAAGGGGGGGGCTCCTACAATGAGCAGTTCTTC
v_call: TRBV29-1; clone_size: once; j_call: TRBJ2-3; d_call: NA; cdr3_aa: CSATQTPGTDTQYF; cdr3_nt: TGCAGCGCTACCCAGACACCAGGGACAGATACGCAGTATTTT